This TCR beta chain originates from a study of blood T cell repertoires in COVID-19. Study-level background: Donors in the United States, Italy and Spain gave samples during acute or convalescent COVID-19. In each case, the material was cDNA or gDNA derived from T cells, B-cell-depleted T cells, or PBMCs.

CDR1 LNHDA and CDR2 SQIVND come from the germline V gene (reference sequence). The ends were cut back, 6 bases at V and 6 bases at J, with 18 bases in the middle. The CDR3 is 15 amino acids. Across 20 to 25 US areas, participants ranged in age from about 18 to 90 years. As processed by the authors: Reference gene primer amplification yielded estimated nucleated cell counts. Libraries were prepared by immunoSEQ multiplex PCR; TCRdb keeps only in-frame clonotypes and omits some of them. The V and J calls and clone size were taken over from that table, and D and trimming were inferred from the DNA. The repertoire includes 450,000 to 500,000 clones, about nine tenths of them detected once, and 7% to 10% sits in the top ten.

This TCR came from a woman aged 60-75 years who had recovered from COVID-19. Sequenced: PBMCs or T cells enriched from blood (not recorded which). This chain joins TRBV19 and TRBJ1-5, with no clear D. For the CDR3, the DNA is TGTGCCAGTAGGAATCCCGAGGGCTGGGCTCAGCCCCAGCATTTT. Amino acid sequence: CASRNPEGWAQPQHF.